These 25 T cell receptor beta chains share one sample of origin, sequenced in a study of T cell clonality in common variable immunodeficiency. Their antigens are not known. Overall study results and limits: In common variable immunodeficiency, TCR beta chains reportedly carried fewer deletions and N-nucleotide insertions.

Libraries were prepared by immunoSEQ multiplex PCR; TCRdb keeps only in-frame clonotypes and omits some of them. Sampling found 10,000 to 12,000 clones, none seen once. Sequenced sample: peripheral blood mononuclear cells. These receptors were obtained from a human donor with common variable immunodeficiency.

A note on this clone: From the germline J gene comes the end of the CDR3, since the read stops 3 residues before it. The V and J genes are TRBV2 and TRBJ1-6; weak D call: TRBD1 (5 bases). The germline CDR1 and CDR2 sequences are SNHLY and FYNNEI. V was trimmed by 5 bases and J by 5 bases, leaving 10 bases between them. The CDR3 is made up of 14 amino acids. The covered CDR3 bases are TGTGCCAGCAGTTTGACAGAGCATAATTCACCC. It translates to CASSLTEHNSP. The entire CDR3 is CASSLTEHNSPLHF.

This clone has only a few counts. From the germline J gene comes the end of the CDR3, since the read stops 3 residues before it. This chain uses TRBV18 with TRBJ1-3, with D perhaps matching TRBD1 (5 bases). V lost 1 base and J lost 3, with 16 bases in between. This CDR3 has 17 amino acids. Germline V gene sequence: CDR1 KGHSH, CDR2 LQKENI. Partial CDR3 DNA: TGTGCCAGCTCACCACTGGGGAGAGGGGCCAGTGGAAACACC. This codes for CASSPLGRGASGNT. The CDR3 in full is CASSPLGRGASGNTIYF.

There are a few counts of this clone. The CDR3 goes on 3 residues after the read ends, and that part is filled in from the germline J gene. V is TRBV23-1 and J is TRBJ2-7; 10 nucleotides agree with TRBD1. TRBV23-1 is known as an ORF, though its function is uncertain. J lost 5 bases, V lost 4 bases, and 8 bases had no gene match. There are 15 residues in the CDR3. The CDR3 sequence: CASSLGTGVSNEQYF. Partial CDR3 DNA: TGCGCCAGCAGTCTAGGGACAGGGGTTTCCAACGAG.

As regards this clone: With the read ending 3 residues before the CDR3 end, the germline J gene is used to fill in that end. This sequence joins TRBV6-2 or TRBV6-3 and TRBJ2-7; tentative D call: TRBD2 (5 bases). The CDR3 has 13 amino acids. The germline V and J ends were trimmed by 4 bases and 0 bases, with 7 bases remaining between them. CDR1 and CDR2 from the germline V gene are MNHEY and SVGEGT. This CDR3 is CASSSGNSYEQYF. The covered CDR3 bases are TGTGCCAGCAGTTCGGGGAACTCCTACGAG.

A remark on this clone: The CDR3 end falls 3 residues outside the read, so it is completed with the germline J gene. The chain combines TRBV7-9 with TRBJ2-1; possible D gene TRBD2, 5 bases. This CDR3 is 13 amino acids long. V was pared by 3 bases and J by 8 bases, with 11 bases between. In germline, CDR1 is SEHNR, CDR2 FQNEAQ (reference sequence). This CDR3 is CASSLGPGYEQFF. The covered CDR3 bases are TGTGCCAGCAGCTTGGGTCCGGGGTATGAG.

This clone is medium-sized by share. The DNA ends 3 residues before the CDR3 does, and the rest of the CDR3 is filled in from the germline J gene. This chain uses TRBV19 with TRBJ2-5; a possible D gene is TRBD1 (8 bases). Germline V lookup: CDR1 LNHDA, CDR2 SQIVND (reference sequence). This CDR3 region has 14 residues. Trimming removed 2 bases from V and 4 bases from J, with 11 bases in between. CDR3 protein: CASSINRGGETQYF. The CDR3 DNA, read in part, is TGTGCCAGTAGTATAAACAGGGGGGGAGAGACC. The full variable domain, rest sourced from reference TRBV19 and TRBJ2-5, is DGGITQSPKYLFRKEGQNVTLSCEQNLNHDAMYWYRQDPGQGLRLIYYSQIVNDFQKGDIAEGYSVSREKKESFPLTVTSAQKNPTAFYLCASSINRGGETQYFGPGTRLLVL.

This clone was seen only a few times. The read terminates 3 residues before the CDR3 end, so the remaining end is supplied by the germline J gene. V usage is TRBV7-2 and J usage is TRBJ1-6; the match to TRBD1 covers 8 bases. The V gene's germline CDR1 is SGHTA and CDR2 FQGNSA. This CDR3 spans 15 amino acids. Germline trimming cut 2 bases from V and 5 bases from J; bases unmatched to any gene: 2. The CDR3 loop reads CASSLLQGDNSPLHF. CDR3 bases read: TGTGCCAGCAGCTTACTACAGGGGGATAATTCACCC.

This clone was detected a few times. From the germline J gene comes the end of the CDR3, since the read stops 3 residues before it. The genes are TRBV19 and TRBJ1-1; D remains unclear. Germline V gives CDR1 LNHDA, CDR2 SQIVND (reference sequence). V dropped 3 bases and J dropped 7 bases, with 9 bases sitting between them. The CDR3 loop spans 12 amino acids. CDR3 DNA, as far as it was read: TGTGCCAGTAGTATCTCGTACAGTGAA. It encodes CASSISYSE. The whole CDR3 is CASSISYSEAFF. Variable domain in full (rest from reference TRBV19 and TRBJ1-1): DGGITQSPKYLFRKEGQNVTLSCEQNLNHDAMYWYRQDPGQGLRLIYYSQIVNDFQKGDIAEGYSVSREKKESFPLTVTSAQKNPTAFYLCASSISYSEAFFGQGTRLTVV.

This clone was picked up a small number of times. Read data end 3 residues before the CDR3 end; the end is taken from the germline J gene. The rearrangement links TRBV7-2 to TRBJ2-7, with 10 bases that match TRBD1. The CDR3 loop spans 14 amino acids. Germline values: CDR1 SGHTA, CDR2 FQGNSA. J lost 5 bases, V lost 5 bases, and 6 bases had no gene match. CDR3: CASSIRTGGNEQYF. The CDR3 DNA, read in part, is TGTGCCAGCAGCATTCGGACAGGGGGGAACGAG.

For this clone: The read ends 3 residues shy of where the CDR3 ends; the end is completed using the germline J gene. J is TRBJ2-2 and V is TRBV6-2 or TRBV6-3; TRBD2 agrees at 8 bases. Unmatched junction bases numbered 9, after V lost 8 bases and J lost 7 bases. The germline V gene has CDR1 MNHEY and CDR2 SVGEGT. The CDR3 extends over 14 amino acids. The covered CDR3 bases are TGTGCCAGCCGGCCCGGGGGGGCTCGCGGGGAG. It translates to CASRPGGARGE. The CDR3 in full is CASRPGGARGELFF.

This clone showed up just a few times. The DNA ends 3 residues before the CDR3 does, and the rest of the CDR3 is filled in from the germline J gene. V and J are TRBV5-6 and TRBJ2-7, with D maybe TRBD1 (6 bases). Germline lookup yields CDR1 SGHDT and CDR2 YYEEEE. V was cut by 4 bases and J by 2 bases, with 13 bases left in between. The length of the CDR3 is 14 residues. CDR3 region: CASSRQGQTYEQYF. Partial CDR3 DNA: TGTGCCAGCAGCCGGCAGGGGCAGACCTACGAG. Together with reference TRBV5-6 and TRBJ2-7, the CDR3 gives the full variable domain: DAGVTQSPTHLIKTRGQQVTLRCSPKSGHDTVSWYQQALGQGPQFIFQYYEEEERQRGNFPDRFSGHQFPNYSSELNVNALLLGDSALYLCASSRQGQTYEQYFGPGTRLTVT.

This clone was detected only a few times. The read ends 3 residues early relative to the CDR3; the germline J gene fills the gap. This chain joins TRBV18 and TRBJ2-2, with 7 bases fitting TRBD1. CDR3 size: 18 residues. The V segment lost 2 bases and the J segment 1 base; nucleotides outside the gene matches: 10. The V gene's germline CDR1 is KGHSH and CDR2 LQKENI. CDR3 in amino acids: CASSPGGWTGWNTGELFF. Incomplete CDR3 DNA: TGTGCCAGCTCACCAGGGGGATGGACAGGATGGAACACCGGGGAG.

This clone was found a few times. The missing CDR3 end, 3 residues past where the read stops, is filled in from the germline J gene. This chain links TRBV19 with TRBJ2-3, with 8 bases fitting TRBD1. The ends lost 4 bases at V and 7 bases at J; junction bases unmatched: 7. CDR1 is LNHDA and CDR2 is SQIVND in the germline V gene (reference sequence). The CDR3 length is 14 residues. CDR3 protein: CASSTQGAQNTQYF. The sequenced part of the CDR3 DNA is TGTGCCAGTAGTACCCAGGGGGCACAGAATACG. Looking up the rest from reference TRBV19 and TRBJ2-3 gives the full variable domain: DGGITQSPKYLFRKEGQNVTLSCEQNLNHDAMYWYRQDPGQGLRLIYYSQIVNDFQKGDIAEGYSVSREKKESFPLTVTSAQKNPTAFYLCASSTQGAQNTQYFGPGTRLTVL.

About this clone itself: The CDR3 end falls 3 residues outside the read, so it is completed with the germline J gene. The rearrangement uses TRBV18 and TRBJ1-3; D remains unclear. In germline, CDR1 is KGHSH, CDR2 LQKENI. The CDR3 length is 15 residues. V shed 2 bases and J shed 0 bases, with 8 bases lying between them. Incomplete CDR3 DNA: TGTGCCAGCTCACCAGTCCCAGGCTCTGGAAACACC. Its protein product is CASSPVPGSGNT. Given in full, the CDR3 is CASSPVPGSGNTIYF. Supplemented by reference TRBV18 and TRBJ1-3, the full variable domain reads NAGVMQNPRHLVRRRGQEARLRCSPMKGHSHVYWYRQLPEEGLKFMVYLQKENIIDESGMPKERFSAEFPKEGPSILRIQQVVRGDSAAYFCASSPVPGSGNTIYFGEGSWLTVV.

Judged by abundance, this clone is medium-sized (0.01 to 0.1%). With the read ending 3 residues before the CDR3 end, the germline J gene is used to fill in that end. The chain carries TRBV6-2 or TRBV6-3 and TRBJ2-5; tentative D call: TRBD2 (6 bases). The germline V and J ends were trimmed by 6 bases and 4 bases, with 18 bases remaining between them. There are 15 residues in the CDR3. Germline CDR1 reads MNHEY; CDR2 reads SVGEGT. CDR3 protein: CASSPSPDGGETQYF. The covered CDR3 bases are TGTGCCAGCAGCCCATCACCGGACGGGGGAGAGACC.

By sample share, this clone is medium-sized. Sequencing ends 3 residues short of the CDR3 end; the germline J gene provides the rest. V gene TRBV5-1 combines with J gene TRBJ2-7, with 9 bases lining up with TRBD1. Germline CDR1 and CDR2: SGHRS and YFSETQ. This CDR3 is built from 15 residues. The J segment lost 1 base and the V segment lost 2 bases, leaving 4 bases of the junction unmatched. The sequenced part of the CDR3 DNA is TGCGCCAGCAGCTTCGACAGGGGGGGGTCCTACGAG. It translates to CASSFDRGGSYE. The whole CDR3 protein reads CASSFDRGGSYEQYF. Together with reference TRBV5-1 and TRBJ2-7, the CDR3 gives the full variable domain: KAGVTQTPRYLIKTRGQQVTLSCSPISGHRSVSWYQQTPGQGLQFLFEYFSETQRNKGNFPGRFSGRQFSNSRSEMNVSTLELGDSALYLCASSFDRGGSYEQYFGPGTRLTVT.

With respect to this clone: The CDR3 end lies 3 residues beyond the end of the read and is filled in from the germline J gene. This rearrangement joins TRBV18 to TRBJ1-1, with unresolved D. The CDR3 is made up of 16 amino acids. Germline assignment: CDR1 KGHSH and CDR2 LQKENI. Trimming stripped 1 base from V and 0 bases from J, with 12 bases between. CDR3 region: CASSPLPAEMNTEAFF. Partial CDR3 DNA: TGTGCCAGCTCACCACTCCCGGCGGAGATGAACACTGAA.

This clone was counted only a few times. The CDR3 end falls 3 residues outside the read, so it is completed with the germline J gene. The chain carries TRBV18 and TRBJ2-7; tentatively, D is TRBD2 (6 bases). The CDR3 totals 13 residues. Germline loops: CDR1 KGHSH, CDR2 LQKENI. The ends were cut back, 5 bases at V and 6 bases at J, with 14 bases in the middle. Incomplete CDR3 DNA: TGTGCCAGCTCAGCAAGGGACTCCACCGAG. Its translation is CASSARDSTE. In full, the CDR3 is CASSARDSTEQYF.

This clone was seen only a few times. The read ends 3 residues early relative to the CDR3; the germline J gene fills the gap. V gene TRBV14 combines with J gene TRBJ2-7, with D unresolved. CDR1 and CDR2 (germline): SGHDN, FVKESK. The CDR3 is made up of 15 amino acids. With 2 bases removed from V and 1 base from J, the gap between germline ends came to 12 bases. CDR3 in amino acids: CASSQFTSGSYEQYF. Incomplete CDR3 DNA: TGTGCCAGCAGCCAATTTACATCAGGTTCCTACGAG.

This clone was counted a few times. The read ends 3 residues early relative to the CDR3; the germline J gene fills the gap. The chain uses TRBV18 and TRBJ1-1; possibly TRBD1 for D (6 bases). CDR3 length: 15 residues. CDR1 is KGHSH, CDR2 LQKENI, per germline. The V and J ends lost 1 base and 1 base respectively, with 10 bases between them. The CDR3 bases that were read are TGTGCCAGCTCACCACTGACAGGAAGGAACACTGAA. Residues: CASSPLTGRNTE. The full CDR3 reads CASSPLTGRNTEAFF.

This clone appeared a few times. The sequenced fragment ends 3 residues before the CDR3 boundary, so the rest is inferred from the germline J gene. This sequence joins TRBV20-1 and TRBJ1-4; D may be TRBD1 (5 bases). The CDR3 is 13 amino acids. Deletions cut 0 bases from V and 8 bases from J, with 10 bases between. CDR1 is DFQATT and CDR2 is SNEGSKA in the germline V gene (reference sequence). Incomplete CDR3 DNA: TGCAGTGCTAGAGATCCCAACAGGGAAAAA. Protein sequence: CSARDPNREK. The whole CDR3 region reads CSARDPNREKLFF.

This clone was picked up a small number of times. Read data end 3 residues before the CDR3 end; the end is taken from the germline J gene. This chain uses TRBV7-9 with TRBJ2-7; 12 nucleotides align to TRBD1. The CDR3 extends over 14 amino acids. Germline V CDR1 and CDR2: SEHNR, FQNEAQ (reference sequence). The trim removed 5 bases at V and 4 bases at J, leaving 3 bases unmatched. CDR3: CASSGDRGRYEQYF. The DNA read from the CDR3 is TGTGCCAGCAGCGGGGACAGGGGGCGGTACGAG.

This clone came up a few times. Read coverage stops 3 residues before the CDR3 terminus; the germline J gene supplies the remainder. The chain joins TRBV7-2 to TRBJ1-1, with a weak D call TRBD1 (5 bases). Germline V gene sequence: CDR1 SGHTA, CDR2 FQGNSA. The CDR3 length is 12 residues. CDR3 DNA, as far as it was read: TGTGCCAGCAGCTTAGCGGTTCGGGGG. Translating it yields CASSLAVRG. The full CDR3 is CASSLAVRGAFF.

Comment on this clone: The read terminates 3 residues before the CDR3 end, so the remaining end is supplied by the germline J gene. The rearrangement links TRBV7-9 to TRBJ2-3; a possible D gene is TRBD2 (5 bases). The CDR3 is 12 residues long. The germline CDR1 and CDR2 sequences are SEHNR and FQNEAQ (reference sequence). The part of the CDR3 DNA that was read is TGTGCCAGCAGCTTAGTTCCGGGGTCG. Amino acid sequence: CASSLVPGS. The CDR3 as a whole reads CASSLVPGSQYF.

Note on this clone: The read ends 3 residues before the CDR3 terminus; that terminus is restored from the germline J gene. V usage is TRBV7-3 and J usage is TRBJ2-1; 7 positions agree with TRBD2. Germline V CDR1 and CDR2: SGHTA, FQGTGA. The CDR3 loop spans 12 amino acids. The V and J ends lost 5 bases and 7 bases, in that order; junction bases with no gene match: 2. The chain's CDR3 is CASSAGGNEQFF. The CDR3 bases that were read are TGTGCCAGCAGCGCCGGGGGGAATGAG.